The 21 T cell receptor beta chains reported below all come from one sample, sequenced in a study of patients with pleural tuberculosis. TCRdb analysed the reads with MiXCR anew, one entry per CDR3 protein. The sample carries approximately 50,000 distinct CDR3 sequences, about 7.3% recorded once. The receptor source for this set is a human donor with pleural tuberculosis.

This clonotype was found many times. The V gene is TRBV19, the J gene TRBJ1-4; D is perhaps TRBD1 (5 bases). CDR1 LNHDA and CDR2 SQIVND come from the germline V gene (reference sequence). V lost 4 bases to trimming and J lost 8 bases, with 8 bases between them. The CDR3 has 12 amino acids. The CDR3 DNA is TGTGCCAGTAGTAGGGGCCGCGAAAAACTGTTTTTT. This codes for CASSRGREKLFF.

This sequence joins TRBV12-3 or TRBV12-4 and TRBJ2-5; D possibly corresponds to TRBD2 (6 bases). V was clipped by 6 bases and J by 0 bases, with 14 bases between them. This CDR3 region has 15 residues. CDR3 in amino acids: CASRTHQRDQETQYF. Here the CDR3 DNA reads TGTGCCAGCAGGACCCATCAGCGGGACCAAGAGACCCAGTACTTC.

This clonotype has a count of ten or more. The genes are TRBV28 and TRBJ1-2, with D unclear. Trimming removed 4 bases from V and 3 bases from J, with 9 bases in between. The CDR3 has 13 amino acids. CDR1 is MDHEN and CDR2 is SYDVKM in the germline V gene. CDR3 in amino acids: CASSWQPHYGYTF. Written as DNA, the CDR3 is TGTGCCAGCAGTTGGCAGCCCCACTATGGCTACACCTTC.

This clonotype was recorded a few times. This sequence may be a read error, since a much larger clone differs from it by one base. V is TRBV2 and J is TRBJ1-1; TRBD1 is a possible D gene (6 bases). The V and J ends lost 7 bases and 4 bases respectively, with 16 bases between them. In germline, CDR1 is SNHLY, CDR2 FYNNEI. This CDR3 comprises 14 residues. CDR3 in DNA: TGTGCCAGCACTAAAGGGACAATGAGCACTGAAGCTTTCTTT. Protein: CASTKGTMSTEAFF.

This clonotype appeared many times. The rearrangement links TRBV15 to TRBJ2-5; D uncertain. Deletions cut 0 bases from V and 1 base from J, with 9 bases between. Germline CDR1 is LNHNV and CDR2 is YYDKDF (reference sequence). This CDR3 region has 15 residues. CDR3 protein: CATSRDKGFQETQYF. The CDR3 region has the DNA TGTGCCACCAGCAGAGATAAGGGCTTCCAAGAGACCCAGTACTTC. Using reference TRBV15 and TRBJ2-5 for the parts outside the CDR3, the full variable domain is DAMVIQNPRYQVTQFGKPVTLSCSQTLNHNVMYWYQQKSSQAPKLLFHYYDKDFNNEADTPDNFQSRRPNTSFCFLDIRSPGLGDTAMYLCATSRDKGFQETQYFGPGTRLLVL.

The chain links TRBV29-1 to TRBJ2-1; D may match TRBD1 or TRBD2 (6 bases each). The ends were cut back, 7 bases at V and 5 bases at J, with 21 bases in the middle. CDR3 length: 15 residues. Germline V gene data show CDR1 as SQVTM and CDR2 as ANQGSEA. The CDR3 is CSAPASGGGHNEQFF. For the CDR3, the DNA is TGCAGCGCTCCGGCGTCAGGTGGGGGGCACAATGAGCAGTTCTTC.

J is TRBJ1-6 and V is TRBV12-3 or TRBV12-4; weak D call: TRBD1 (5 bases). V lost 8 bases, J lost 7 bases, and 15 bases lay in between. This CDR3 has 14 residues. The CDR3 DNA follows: TGTGCCAGCTCCCCCGGGGGTGGAAATTCACCCCTCCACTTT. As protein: CASSPGGGNSPLHF.

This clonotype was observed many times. CDR3 in amino acids: CASSARDSSYNEQFF. Here the CDR3 DNA reads TGTGCCAGCAGTGCCCGGGACAGTTCCTACAATGAGCAGTTCTTC. The chain couples TRBV2 to TRBJ2-1; the match to TRBD1 covers 7 bases. The CDR3 loop spans 15 amino acids. The V gene's germline CDR1 is SNHLY and CDR2 FYNNEI. With V trimmed by 4 bases and J by 1 base, 4 bases remained unmatched.

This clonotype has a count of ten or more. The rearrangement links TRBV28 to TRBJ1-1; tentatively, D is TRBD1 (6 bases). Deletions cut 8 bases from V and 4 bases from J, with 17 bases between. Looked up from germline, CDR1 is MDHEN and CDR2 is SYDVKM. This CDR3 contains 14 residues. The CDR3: CASSPRGFGTEAFF. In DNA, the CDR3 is TGTGCCAGCTCGCCTAGGGGGTTTGGCACTGAAGCTTTCTTT.

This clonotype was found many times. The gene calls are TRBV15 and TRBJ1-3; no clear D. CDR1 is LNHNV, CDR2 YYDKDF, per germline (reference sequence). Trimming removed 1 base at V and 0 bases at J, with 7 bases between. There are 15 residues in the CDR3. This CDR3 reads CATSRGYSSGNTIYF. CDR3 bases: TGTGCCACCAGCAGAGGTTATAGCTCTGGAAACACCATATATTTT.

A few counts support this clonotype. Written as DNA, the CDR3 is TGCAGCGTTGAGGGACAGGGCCAAGGCTATGGCTACACCTTC. Translated, it gives CSVEGQGQGYGYTF. The rearrangement links TRBV29-1 to TRBJ1-2, with 9 bases matching TRBD1. CDR3 length: 14 amino acids. Germline lookup yields CDR1 SQVTM and CDR2 ANQGSEA. J was trimmed by 4 bases and V by 3 bases; bases with no gene match: 6.

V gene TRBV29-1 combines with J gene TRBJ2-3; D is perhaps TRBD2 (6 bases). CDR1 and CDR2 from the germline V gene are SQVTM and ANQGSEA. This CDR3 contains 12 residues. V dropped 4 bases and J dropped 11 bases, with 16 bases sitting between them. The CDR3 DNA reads TGCAGCGTTGCAAGGGTTTGGCGGGGGCAGTATTTT. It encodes CSVARVWRGQYF.

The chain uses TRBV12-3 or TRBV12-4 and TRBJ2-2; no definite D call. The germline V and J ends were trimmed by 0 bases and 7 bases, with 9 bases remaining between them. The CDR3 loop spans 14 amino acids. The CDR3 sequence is CASSLAPGIGELFF. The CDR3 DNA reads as TGTGCCAGCAGTTTAGCGCCGGGTATCGGGGAGCTGTTTTTT.

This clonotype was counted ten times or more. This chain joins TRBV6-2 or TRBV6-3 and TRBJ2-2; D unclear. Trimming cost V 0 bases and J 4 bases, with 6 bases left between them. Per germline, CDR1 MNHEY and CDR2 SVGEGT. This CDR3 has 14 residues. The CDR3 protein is CASSYSVTTGELFF. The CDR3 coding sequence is TGTGCCAGCAGTTACTCAGTCACCACCGGGGAGCTGTTTTTT.

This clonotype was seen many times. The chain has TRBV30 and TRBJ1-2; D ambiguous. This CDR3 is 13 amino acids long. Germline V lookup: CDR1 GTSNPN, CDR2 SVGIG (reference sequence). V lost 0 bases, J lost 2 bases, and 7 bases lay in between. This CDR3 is CAWSVAQNYGYTF. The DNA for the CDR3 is TGTGCCTGGAGTGTAGCCCAAAACTATGGCTACACCTTC. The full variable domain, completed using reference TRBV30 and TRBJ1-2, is SQTIHQWPATLVQPVGSPLSLECTVEGTSNPNLYWYRQAAGRGLQLLFYSVGIGQISSEVPQNLSASRPQDRQFILSSKKLLLSDSGFYLCAWSVAQNYGYTFGSGTRLTVV.

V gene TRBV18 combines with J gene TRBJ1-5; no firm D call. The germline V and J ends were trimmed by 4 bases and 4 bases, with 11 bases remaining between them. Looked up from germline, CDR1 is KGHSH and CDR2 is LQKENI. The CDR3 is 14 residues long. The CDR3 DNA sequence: TGTGCCAGCTCACGGTCAGCGGGAAATCAGCCCCAGCATTTT. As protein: CASSRSAGNQPQHF.

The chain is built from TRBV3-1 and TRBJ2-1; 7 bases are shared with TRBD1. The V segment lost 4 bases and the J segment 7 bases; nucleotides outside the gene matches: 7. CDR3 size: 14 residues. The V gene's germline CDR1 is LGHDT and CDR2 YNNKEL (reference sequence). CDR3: CASSPDPRGNEQFF. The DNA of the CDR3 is TGTGCCAGCAGCCCAGATCCCAGGGGGAATGAGCAGTTCTTC.

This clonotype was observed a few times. CDR3 loop: CASSLGSGRANEQFF. CDR3 in DNA: TGTGCCAGCAGCTTAGGTAGCGGGAGGGCCAATGAGCAGTTCTTC. The chain uses TRBV11-2 and TRBJ2-1; 11 positions agree with TRBD2. V was clipped by 1 base and J by 6 bases; unmatched bases: 2. Germline-derived CDR1 and CDR2 are SGHAT and FQNNGV. The CDR3 is 15 amino acids.

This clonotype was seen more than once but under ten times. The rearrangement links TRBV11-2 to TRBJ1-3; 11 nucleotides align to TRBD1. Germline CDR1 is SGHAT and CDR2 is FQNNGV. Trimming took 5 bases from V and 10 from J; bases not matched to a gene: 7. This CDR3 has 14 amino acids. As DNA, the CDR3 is TGTGCCAGCAGCCTCGGACAGGGGGCCAGGACCATATATTTT. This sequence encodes CASSLGQGARTIYF. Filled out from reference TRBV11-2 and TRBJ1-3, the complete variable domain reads EAGVAQSPRYKIIEKRQSVAFWCNPISGHATLYWYQQILGQGPKLLIQFQNNGVVDDSQLPKDRFSAERLKGVDSTLKIQPAKLEDSAVYLCASSLGQGARTIYFGEGSWLTVV.

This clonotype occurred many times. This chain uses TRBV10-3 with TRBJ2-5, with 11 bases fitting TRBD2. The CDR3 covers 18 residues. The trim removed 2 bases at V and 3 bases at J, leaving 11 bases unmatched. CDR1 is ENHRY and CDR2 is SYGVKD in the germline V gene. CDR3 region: CAISENKGGTSGKETQYF. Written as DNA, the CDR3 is TGTGCCATCAGTGAGAACAAAGGAGGGACTAGCGGAAAAGAGACCCAGTACTTC.

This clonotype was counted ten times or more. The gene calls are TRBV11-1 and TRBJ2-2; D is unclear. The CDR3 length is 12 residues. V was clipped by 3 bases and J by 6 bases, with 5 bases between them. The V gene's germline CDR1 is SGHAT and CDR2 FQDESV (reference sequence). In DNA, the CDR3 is TGTGCCAGCAGCTTCCAGCCCGGGGAGCTGTTTTTT. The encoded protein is CASSFQPGELFF.